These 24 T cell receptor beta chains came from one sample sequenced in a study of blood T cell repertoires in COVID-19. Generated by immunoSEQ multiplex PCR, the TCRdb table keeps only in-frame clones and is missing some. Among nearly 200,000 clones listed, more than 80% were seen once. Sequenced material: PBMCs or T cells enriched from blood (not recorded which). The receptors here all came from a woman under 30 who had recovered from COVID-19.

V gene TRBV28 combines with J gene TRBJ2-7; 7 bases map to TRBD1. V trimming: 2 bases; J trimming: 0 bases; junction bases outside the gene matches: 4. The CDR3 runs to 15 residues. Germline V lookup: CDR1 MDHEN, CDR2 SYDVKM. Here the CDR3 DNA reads TGTGCCAGCAGTTTAATATGGGACAGCTCCTACGAGCAGTACTTC. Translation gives CASSLIWDSSYEQYF.

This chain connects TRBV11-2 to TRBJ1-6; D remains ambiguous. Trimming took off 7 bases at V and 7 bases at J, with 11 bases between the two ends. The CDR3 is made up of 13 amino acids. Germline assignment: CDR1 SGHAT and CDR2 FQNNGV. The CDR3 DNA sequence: TGTGCCAGCACCGAACATTCGAATTCACCCCTCCACTTT. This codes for CASTEHSNSPLHF.

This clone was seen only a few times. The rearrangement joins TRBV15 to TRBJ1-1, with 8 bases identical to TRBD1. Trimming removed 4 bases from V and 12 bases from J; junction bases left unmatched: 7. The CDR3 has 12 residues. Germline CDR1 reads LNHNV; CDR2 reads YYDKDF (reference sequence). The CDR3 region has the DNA TGTGCCACCAGCACCGACAGGGGTGGGTCTTTCTTT. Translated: CATSTDRGGSFF.

The CDR3 nucleotides read TGTGCCAGCCCCGCAGGGGCAAGTCTCCAAGAGACCCAGTACTTC. It is translated as CASPAGASLQETQYF. The chain carries TRBV6-4 and TRBJ2-5; tentative D call: TRBD1 (6 bases). The ends were cut back, 8 bases at V and 1 base at J, with 17 bases in the middle. The CDR3 sequence is 15 residues long. Germline CDR1 and CDR2: MRHNA and SNTAGT.

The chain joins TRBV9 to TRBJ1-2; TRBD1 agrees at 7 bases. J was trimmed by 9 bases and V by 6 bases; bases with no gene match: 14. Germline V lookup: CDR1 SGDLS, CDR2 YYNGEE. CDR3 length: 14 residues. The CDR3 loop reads CASTSGQSTGSYTF. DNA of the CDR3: TGTGCCAGCACCTCGGGACAGAGTACAGGAAGCTACACCTTC.

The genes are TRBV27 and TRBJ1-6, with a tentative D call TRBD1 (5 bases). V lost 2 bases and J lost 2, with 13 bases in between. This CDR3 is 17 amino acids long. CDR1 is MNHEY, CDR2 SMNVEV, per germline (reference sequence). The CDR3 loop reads CASSLLLPDTYNSPLHF. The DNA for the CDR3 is TGTGCCAGCAGTTTACTACTCCCGGACACCTATAATTCACCCCTCCACTTT.

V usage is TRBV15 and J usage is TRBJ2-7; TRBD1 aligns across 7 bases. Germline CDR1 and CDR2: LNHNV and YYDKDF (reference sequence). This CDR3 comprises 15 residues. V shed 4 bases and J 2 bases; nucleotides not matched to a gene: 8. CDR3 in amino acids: CATSITEGQPYEQYF. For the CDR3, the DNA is TGTGCCACCAGCATAACAGAGGGACAGCCCTACGAGCAGTACTTC.

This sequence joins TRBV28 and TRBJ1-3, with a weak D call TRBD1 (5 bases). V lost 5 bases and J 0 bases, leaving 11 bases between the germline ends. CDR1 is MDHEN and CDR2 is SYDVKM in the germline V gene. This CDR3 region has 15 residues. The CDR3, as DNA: TGTGCCAGCAGTCTCGACAGTTCCTCTGGAAACACCATATATTTT. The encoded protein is CASSLDSSSGNTIYF.

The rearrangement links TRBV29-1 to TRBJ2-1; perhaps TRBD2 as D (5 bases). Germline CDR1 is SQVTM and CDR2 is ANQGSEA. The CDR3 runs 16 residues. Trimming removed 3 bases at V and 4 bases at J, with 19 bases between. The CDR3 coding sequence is TGCAGCGTTGAGGGCCACACACGGGGTCAATACAATGAGCAGTTCTTC. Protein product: CSVEGHTRGQYNEQFF.

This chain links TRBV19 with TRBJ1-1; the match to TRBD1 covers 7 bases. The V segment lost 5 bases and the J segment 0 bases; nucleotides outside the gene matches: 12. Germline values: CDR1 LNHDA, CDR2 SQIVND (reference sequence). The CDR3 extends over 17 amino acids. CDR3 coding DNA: TGTGCCAGTAGTCCCCAGACAGGGAACCTTTTGAACACTGAAGCTTTCTTT. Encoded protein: CASSPQTGNLLNTEAFF.

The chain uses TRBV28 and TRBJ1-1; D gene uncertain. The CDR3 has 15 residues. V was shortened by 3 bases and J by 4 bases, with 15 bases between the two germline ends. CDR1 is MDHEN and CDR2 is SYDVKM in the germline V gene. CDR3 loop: CASSFFPYSGTEAFF. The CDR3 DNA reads TGTGCCAGCAGTTTCTTTCCCTATTCGGGCACTGAAGCTTTCTTT.

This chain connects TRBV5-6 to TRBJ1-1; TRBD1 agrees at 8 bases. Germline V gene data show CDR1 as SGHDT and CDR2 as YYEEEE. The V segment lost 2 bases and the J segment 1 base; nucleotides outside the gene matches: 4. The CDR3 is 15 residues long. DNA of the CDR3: TGTGCCAGCAGCTTCTCCGGGACAGGGAACACTGAAGCTTTCTTT. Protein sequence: CASSFSGTGNTEAFF.

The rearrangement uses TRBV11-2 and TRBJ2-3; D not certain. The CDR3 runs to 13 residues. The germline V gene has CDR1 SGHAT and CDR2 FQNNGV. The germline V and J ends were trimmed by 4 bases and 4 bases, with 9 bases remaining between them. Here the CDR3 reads CASSSGRADTQYF. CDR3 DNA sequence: TGTGCCAGCAGCTCAGGCCGAGCAGATACGCAGTATTTT.

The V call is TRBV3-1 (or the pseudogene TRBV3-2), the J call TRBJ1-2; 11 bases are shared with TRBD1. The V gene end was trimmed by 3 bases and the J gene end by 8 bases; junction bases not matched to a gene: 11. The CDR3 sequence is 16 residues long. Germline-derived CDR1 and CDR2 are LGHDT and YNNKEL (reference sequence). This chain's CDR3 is CASSHDSGQGVIGYTF. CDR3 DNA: TGTGCCAGCAGCCATGATTCGGGACAGGGGGTTATAGGCTACACCTTC.

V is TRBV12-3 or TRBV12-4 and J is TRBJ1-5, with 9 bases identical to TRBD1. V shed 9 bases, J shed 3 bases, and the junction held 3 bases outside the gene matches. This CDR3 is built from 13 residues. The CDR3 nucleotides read TGTGCCAGTACAGGGGGCCTCAATCAGCCCCAGCATTTT. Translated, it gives CASTGGLNQPQHF.

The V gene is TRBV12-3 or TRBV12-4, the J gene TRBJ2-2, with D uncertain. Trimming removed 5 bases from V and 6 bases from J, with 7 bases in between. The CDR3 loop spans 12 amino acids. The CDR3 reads CASSHRAGELFF. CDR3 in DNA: TGTGCCAGCAGTCACCGGGCCGGGGAGCTGTTTTTT.

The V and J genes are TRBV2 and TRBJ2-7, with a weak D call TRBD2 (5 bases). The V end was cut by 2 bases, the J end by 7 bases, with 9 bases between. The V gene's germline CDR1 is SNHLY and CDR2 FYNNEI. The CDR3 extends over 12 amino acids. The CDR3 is CASSENGLEQYF. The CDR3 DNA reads TGTGCCAGCAGTGAAAACGGACTGGAGCAGTACTTC. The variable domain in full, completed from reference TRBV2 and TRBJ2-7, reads EPEVTQTPSHQVTQMGQEVILRCVPISNHLYFYWYRQILGQKVEFLVSFYNNEISEKSEIFDDQFSVERPDGSNFTLKIRSTKLEDSAMYFCASSENGLEQYFGPGTRLTVT.

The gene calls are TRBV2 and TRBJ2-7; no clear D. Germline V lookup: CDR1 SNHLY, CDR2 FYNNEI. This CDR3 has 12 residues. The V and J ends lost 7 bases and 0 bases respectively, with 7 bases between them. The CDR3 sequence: CASTRVSYEQYF. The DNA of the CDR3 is TGTGCCAGCACACGGGTCTCCTACGAGCAGTACTTC.

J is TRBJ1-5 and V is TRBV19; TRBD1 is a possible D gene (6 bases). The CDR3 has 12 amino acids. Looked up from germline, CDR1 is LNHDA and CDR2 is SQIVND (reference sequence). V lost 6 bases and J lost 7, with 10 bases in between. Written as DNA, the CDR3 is TGTGCCAGTAGGGTACAGGGCCAGCCCCAGCATTTT. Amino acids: CASRVQGQPQHF.

CDR3 loop: CASSVNDREVYGYTF. CDR3 DNA: TGCGCCAGCAGCGTCAACGACAGGGAAGTCTATGGCTACACCTTC. The chain has TRBV5-1 and TRBJ1-2; 7 bases align to TRBD1. Germline CDR1 and CDR2: SGHRS and YFSETQ. This CDR3 comprises 15 residues. The V segment lost 4 bases and the J segment 4 bases; nucleotides outside the gene matches: 10. Drawing the rest from reference TRBV5-1 and TRBJ1-2, the complete variable domain is KAGVTQTPRYLIKTRGQQVTLSCSPISGHRSVSWYQQTPGQGLQFLFEYFSETQRNKGNFPGRFSGRQFSNSRSEMNVSTLELGDSALYLCASSVNDREVYGYTFGSGTRLTVV.

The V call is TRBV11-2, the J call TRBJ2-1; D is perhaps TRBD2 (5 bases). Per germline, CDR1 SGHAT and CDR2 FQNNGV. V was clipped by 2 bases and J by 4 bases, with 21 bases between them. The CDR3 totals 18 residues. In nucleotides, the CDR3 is TGTGCCAGCAGCTTACTGACGGCCCTAGGCGGGTCTTACAATGAGCAGTTCTTC. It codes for CASSLLTALGGSYNEQFF.

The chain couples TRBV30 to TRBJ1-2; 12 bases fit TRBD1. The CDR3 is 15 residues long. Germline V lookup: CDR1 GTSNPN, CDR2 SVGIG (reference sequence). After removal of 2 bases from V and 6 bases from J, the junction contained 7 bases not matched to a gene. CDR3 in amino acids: CAWSPGQGALDGYTF. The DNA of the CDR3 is TGTGCCTGGAGTCCGGGACAGGGGGCATTGGATGGCTACACCTTC.

The CDR3 is CASSPRQGLWTEAFF. CDR3 sequence (DNA): TGCGCCAGCAGTCCAAGACAGGGCCTATGGACTGAAGCTTTCTTT. The V call is TRBV4-1, the J call TRBJ1-1; TRBD1 matches 7 bases. From germline, CDR1 is MGHRA and CDR2 YSYEKL. Unmatched junction bases numbered 12, after V lost 6 bases and J lost 5 bases. This CDR3 has 15 residues.

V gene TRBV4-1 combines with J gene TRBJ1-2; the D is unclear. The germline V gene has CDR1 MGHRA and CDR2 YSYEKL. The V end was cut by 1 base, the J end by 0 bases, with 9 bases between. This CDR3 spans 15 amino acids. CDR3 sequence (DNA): TGCGCCAGCAGCCAAGGTAGCACTACTAACTATGGCTACACCTTC. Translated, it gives CASSQGSTTNYGYTF.